The source of this TCR beta chain is a study of cytomegalovirus exposure and HLA in healthy donors. The CDR3 covers 13 residues. Germline CDR1 is SQVTM and CDR2 is ANQGSEA. V was pared by 7 bases and J by 6 bases, with 18 bases between. This PCR relied on a set of 60 Vbeta primers and 13 Jbeta primers. Generated by immunoSEQ multiplex PCR, the TCRdb table keeps only in-frame clones and is missing some. This repertoire comprises about 170,000 clones; its ten largest clones make up about 0.8%. Turning to this clone: Its antigen is unidentified.

Regarding the study as a whole: A later look showed TCR association rates differing by HLA locus, highest for DRB1 and lowest for HLA-C. Beyond CMV serostatus, there was no information to go on about immune exposure. Cytomegalovirus status was reportedly diagnosed by the classifier with high sensitivity and specificity.

The TCR comes from a woman aged 18-35 years in good health and CMV-seropositive. This chain uses TRBV29-1 with TRBJ1-1, with D maybe TRBD1 (5 bases). The sample comprised PBMCs. In DNA form, the CDR3 reads TGCAGCGCTGACCGGGGACTAATCTCTGAAGCTTTCTTT. This gives the protein CSADRGLISEAFF.